Sequencing of this TCR beta chain was carried out in a study of CD8 T cells in ankylosing spondylitis. Overall study findings and caveats: Ankylosing spondylitis blood seemed to carry a telltale TCR beta motif made of under ten highly homologous variants. It was reported that disease-linked clones were significantly enriched in matched ankylosing spondylitis synovial fluid.

Each TCR beta library was made by quantitative 5'-RACE that incorporated molecular barcodes. TCRdb ran MiXCR on the 5' RACE reads and lists one entry per CDR3 protein. This sample has fewer than 650,000 distinct CDR3 sequences; about an eighth occur once, and the top ten carry about 6.5%. Ten or more counts support this clonotype. The antigen remains unidentified. This CDR3 has 14 amino acids. Deletions cut 3 bases from V and 6 bases from J, with 14 bases between. CDR1 is SGHRS and CDR2 is YFSETQ in the germline V gene. This TCR came from a male donor with ankylosing spondylitis. The rearrangement uses TRBV5-1 and TRBJ2-3; D is possibly TRBD2 (5 bases). Sequencing was done on a sample of blood, either unsorted or a sorted T cell fraction (not recorded which). CDR3 sequence: CASSSILEADTQYF. The CDR3 bases are TGCGCCAGCAGCTCTATACTAGAGGCGGATACGCAGTATTTT.